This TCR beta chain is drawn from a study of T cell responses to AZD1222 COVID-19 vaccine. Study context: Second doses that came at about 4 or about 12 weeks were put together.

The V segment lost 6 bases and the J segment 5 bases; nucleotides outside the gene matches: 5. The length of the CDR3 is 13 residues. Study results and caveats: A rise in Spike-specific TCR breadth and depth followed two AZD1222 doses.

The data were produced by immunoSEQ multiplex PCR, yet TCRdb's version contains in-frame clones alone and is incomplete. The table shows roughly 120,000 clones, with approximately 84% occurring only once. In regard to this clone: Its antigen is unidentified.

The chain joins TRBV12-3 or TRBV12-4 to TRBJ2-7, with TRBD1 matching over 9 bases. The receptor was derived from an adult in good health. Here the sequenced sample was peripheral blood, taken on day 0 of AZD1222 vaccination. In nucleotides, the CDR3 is TGTGCCAGCAGGCGGACAGGGGACCACGAGCAGTACTTC. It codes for CASRRTGDHEQYF.